This T cell receptor beta chain is drawn from a study of blood T cell repertoires in COVID-19 (dated by TCRdb to about 2020). A note on the overall study: Samples from collaborators originated in the United States, Italy and Spain and spanned both the acute and convalescent phases of COVID-19. The prospective study material was composed of cDNA or gDNA derived from T cells, B-cell-depleted T cells, or PBMCs. Subjects who had been exposed to COVID-19, were actively infected with it, or had recovered from it provided the deeply sampled blood TCRbeta repertoires that made up the dataset. The repertoires were made available in a free public database intended to serve as a resource for research on the immune response to SARS-CoV-2. Samples came from the ongoing ImmuneRACE study (first 160 participants) plus 1,254 subjects from 6 global collaborators. A de-identified subject ID, COVID-19 status, age in years and sex were almost always included in the sample metadata. HLA class I and class II types, where available, came from metadata supplied by the sample provider rather than from assay-based typing.

The CDR3 spans 16 residues, from the cysteine through the phenylalanine. The entry retains the CDR3 DNA only, 48 bases that are in frame from base 1. The germline V gene (reference sequence) supplies CDR1 SGHKS and CDR2 YYEKEE. The germline V end is reduced by 0 bases and the J end by 1 base; junction bases left unmatched: 3. The collaborating institutions used their own protocols to collect whole blood in K2EDTA tubes. For TCRbeta analysis, collaborators shipped samples in one of three forms: frozen whole blood, isolated PBMCs, or DNA extracted from either of those sample types. General findings and caveats noted by the study authors: Clinical and demographic metadata were provided uncurated, with the amount varying by source and participant.

Concerning this clone: This receptor's antigen is unknown. Base-call qualities are not available, and no considerably larger clone is one nucleotide away.

TCRbeta CDR3 regions were amplified from genomic DNA using the immunoSEQ Assay, a bias-controlled multiplex PCR. The authors processed their data as follows. The number of nucleated cells in each sample was estimated by amplification of reference gene primers within the assay. Sequence reads were collapsed and filtered to measure the absolute abundance of every unique TCRbeta CDR3 rearrangement. For each sample, productive Simpson clonality was calculated by taking the square root of Simpson's diversity index across productive rearrangements. TCRdb retrieved this table from immuneACCESS and kept in-frame rearrangements only. Not all clones are present; in checked studies, unresolved V genes account for under half, and no reason is known for the remainder. V, J and clone size derive from that table, while D and trimming were established from the DNA sequence. The sample table contains about 150,000 clones; only one count was recorded for about 73% of them. Of the sample, roughly 1.7% is held by the ten largest clones.

The clonotype comes from an elderly man with acute or convalescent COVID-19. The chain links TRBV5-5 with TRBJ2-3, with TRBD1 matching 9 junction bases. The sequenced material came from peripheral blood. The CDR3 protein is CASSLDRDRGTDTQYF. The DNA sequence is given as TGTGCCAGCAGCTTGGACCGGGACAGGGGCACAGATACGCAGTATTTT.